The sequence of this T cell receptor (beta chain) was determined in a study of blood T cell repertoires in COVID-19. This CDR3 region has 17 residues. The germline V gene encodes CDR1 KGHDR and CDR2 SFDVKD. The ends were cut back, 3 bases at V and 0 bases at J, with 14 bases in the middle. This clone was observed a handful of times. TCRdb's copy holds only in-frame clones and misses some; the assay was immunoSEQ multiplex PCR. The data contain roughly 230,000 clones, around 80% of them singletons. The clonotype originates from a man aged 35 to 55 with acute or convalescent COVID-19. The chain employs TRBV24-1 and TRBJ1-5; the D gene is possibly TRBD1 (6 bases). Sequencing was performed on peripheral blood. The CDR3 protein is CATSDDKGGGSNQPQHF. The CDR3 DNA is TGTGCCACCAGTGATGACAAGGGAGGGGGTAGCAATCAGCCCCAGCATTTT.